Below are 4 T cell receptor beta chains sequenced from a single sample in a study of T cell clonality in common variable immunodeficiency. Overall study findings and caveats: In common variable immunodeficiency, TCR beta chains reportedly carried fewer deletions and N-nucleotide insertions.

Using immunoSEQ multiplex PCR, the repertoire was profiled, and TCRdb retains in-frame clones only, with some absent. The sample contains about 26,000 clones, none of them singletons. These receptors have no identified antigens. Sequencing was done on a sample of peripheral blood mononuclear cells. These receptors originate from a human donor with common variable immunodeficiency.

This clone has a count of ten or more. Read coverage stops 3 residues before the CDR3 terminus; the germline J gene supplies the remainder. The V and J genes are TRBV20-1 and TRBJ2-3, with TRBD1 matching 8 bases. V shed 5 bases, J shed 2 bases, and the junction held 6 bases outside the gene matches. CDR3 length equals 14 residues. CDR1 and CDR2 (germline): DFQATT, SNEGSKA (reference sequence). The sequenced part of the CDR3 DNA is TGCAGTGCTGGAAGGGACAGGCCCACAGATACG. Its translation is CSAGRDRPTDT. In full, the CDR3 is CSAGRDRPTDTQYF.

This clone was observed at least ten times. The sequence runs out 3 residues before the end of the CDR3; the remainder is reconstructed from the germline J gene. This chain links TRBV5-1 with TRBJ2-1, with 10 bases fitting TRBD1. After removal of 4 bases from V and 7 bases from J, the junction contained 14 bases not matched to a gene. CDR3 length equals 17 residues. Germline CDR1 is SGHRS and CDR2 is YFSETQ. CDR3: CASSTDIRTGGFNEQFF. The sequenced part of the CDR3 DNA is TGCGCCAGCAGCACTGACATAAGGACAGGGGGTTTTAATGAG.

In its sample, this clone was seen a few times. Read sequence stops 3 residues before the CDR3 end, and the germline J gene provides the missing end. The chain combines TRBV23-1 with TRBJ1-5; 10 bases are a match to TRBD1. TRBV23-1 is sorted into the ORF group, with uncertain function. The CDR3 is 19 amino acids. The J segment lost 5 bases and the V segment lost 7 bases, leaving 20 bases of the junction unmatched. CDR3 DNA (partial): TGCGCCAGCACCGCTAACCCCCGGGACAGGGGTTACGACGATCAGCCC. This encodes CASTANPRDRGYDDQP. The whole CDR3 protein reads CASTANPRDRGYDDQPQHF.

This clone was found many times. The CDR3 end lies 3 residues beyond the end of the read and is filled in from the germline J gene. This chain links TRBV28 with TRBJ2-3; 13 bases line up with TRBD2. The CDR3 is 18 residues long. V was clipped by 5 bases and J by 0 bases; unmatched bases: 8. Germline values: CDR1 MDHEN, CDR2 SYDVKM. The DNA read from the CDR3 is TGTGCCAGCAGTCAGACTAGCGGGAGGTTTCCTAGCACAGATACG. It is translated as CASSQTSGRFPSTDT. The entire CDR3 reads CASSQTSGRFPSTDTQYF. The full variable domain, in which reference TRBV28 and TRBJ2-3 provide the parts outside the CDR3, is DVKVTQSSRYLVKRTGEKVFLECVQDMDHENMFWYRQDPGLGLRLIYFSYDVKMKEKGDIPEGYSVSREKKERFSLILESASTNQTSMYLCASSQTSGRFPSTDTQYFGPGTRLTVL.